Included here is one TCR beta chain sequence, with context. This clonotype was seen more than once but under ten times. It has no known antigen specificity. Base qualities are not provided; no much larger clone lies one nucleotide away. The data were taken from a study of T-cell reconstitution after alpha-beta-depleted transplantation in children (dated by TCRdb to the mid-2010s). As for the study more broadly: Using TCR repertoire profiling, the study followed T-cell immune reconstitution in a quantitative way in children after TCRalphabeta/CD19-depleted allogeneic hematopoietic cell transplantation.

The receptor library was made with PCR. The run used an Illumina HiSeq 2500. To normalize quantification of the TCRbeta repertoire, the TCR libraries were built with molecular barcoding that relied on unique molecular identifiers. TCRdb reworked the public reads: Q25 trimming with fastp, MiXCR clone assembly, productive beta chains retained. Rows with a matching CDR3 protein are joined into one entry that keeps the most common DNA and genes. This sample lists roughly 610,000 distinct CDR3 sequences; about 10% were detected once. Less than 5% of the sample is in the top ten clones. Inclusive of the bounding cysteine and phenylalanine, the CDR3 is 15 residues long. Of the read, only the CDR3 DNA is kept; its 45 bases are in frame from base 1. The germline V gene encodes CDR1 LGHNA and CDR2 YSLEER. Unmatched junction bases come to 2, with V trimmed by 1 base and J by 2 bases.

The TCR sequence derives from a human donor who donated a stem cell graft to a child with acute myeloid leukemia. The chain joins TRBV4-3 to TRBJ2-5, and 9 junction bases match TRBD1. This specimen consisted of PBMCs from the stem cell graft donor, obtained from the stem cell graft. The encoded CDR3 is CASSQGTGDQETQYF. The DNA is TGCGCCAGCAGCCAAGGGACAGGGGATCAAGAGACCCAGTACTTC.